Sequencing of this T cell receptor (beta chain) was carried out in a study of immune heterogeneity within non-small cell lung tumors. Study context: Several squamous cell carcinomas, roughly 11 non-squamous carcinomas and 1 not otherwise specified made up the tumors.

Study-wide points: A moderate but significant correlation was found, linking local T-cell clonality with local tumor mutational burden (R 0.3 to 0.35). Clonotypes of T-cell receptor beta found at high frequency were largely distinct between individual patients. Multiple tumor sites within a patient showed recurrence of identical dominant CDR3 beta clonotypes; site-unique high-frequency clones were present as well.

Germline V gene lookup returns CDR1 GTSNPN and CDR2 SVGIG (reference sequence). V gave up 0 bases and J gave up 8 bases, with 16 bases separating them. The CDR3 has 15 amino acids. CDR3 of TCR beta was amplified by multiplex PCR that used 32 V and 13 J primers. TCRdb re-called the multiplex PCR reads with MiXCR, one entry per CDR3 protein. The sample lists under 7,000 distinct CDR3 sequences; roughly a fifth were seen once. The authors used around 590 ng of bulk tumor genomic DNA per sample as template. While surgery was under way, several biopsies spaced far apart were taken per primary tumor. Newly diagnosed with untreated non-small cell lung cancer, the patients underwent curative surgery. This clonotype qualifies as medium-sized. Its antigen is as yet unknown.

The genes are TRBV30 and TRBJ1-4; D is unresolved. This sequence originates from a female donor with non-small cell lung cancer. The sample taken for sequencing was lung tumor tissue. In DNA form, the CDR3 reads TGTGCCTGGAGTGTGCCGGGAATGCCACGGGAAAAACTGTTTTTT. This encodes CAWSVPGMPREKLFF.